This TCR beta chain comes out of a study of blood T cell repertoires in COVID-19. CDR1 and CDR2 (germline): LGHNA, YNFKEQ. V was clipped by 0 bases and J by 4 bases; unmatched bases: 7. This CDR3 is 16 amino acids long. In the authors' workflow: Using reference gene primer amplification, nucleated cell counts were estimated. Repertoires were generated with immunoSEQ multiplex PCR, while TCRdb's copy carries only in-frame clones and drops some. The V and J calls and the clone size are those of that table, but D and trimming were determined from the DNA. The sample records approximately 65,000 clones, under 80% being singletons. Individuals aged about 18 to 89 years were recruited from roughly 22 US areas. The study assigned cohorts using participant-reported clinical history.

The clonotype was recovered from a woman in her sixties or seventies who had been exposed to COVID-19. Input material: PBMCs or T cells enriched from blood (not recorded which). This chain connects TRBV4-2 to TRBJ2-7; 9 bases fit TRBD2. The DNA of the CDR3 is TGTGCCAGCAGCCAAGAATCGCGGGGGGGCATTTACGAGCAGTACTTC. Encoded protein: CASSQESRGGIYEQYF.